This TCR beta chain was retrieved from a study of cytomegalovirus exposure and HLA in healthy donors. Donors were nominally healthy when sampled, though unrecorded immune exposures were likely. General observations from the study: TCR sequences were mostly rare, though some public TCRs occurred in many donors.

As for this clone: Its target is unknown.

The CDR3 is 14 residues long. The V end lost 3 bases, the J end lost 0 bases, and 6 bases lay between the germline ends. The germline gives CDR1 SNHLY, CDR2 FYNNEI. Both 60 Vbeta primers and 13 Jbeta primers went into the PCR. Assay: immunoSEQ multiplex PCR; the TCRdb copy retains only in-frame clones and omits some. The sample contains some 110,000 clones, less than 85% of which appear only once. The receptor was isolated from a man aged 35 to 55 in good health and CMV-seropositive. This chain connects TRBV2 to TRBJ1-5, with unresolved D. Material: PBMCs. Written as DNA, the CDR3 is TGTGCCAGCAGTGACTTATTTAGCAATCAGCCCCAGCATTTT. This codes for CASSDLFSNQPQHF.